Listed here are 6 T cell receptor beta chains from one sample, sequenced in a study of blood T cell repertoires in COVID-19. Sequencing used immunoSEQ multiplex PCR; TCRdb keeps in-frame clones, though not all of them. The data hold under 250,000 clones, with 70% to 90% observed a single time. The sequencing input was peripheral blood. All receptors derive from a man between 18 and 29 years old with active or convalescent COVID-19.

This clone has a count of ten or more. The CDR3 loop reads CASSTSSYGYTF. The CDR3 region has the DNA TGTGCCAGCAGCACGAGTAGTTATGGCTACACCTTC. The chain has TRBV7-2 and TRBJ1-2; D ambiguous. V was trimmed by 5 bases and J by 5 bases, leaving 9 bases between them. CDR3 length equals 12 residues. Germline V gives CDR1 SGHTA, CDR2 FQGNSA.

The V gene is TRBV7-2, the J gene TRBJ2-1; D is perhaps TRBD2 (6 bases). This CDR3 is built from 14 residues. Trimming removed 3 bases at V and 6 bases at J, with 12 bases between. Germline CDR1 and CDR2: SGHTA and FQGNSA. In DNA form, the CDR3 reads TGTGCCAGCAGCTTTGGGGGGAGCCCCAATGAGCAGTTCTTC. Encoded protein: CASSFGGSPNEQFF.

This clone has a single count. V usage is TRBV5-1 and J usage is TRBJ1-1; TRBD1 matches 9 bases. Germline assignment: CDR1 SGHRS and CDR2 YFSETQ. V lost 6 bases to trimming and J lost 3 bases; unmatched junction nucleotides: 9. The CDR3 sequence is 15 residues long. The CDR3 nucleotides are TGCGCCAGCATCTCCGGGACAGGGTCCCACACTGAAGCTTTCTTT. This translates into CASISGTGSHTEAFF. The whole variable domain, remainder taken from reference TRBV5-1 and TRBJ1-1, is KAGVTQTPRYLIKTRGQQVTLSCSPISGHRSVSWYQQTPGQGLQFLFEYFSETQRNKGNFPGRFSGRQFSNSRSEMNVSTLELGDSALYLCASISGTGSHTEAFFGQGTRLTVV.

V and J are TRBV4-1 and TRBJ2-7; no definite D call. CDR1 MGHRA and CDR2 YSYEKL come from the germline V gene. V was pared by 0 bases and J by 0 bases, with 6 bases between. The CDR3 has 14 residues. CDR3 DNA: TGCGCCAGCAGCCAAGACCGAGACTCCTACGAGCAGTACTTC. Translating it yields CASSQDRDSYEQYF.

This chain uses TRBV2 with TRBJ2-1; TRBD1 aligns across 11 bases. Germline-derived CDR1 and CDR2 are SNHLY and FYNNEI. The CDR3 extends over 17 amino acids. With 5 bases clipped from V and 7 bases from J, the junction kept 13 bases outside the gene matches. The CDR3 region is CASSIVRDRGLSNEQFF. In DNA form, the CDR3 reads TGTGCCAGCAGTATCGTCCGGGACAGGGGGTTGTCGAATGAGCAGTTCTTC.

With regard to this clone: At one end the junction does not follow the germline gene, possibly because of a read error. This chain uses TRBV2 with TRBJ1-1, with D unclear. This CDR3 region has 13 residues. CDR1 and CDR2 from the germline V gene are SNHLY and FYNNEI. The CDR3 reads CASSGGGNSEAFF. CDR3 DNA: TGTGCCAGCAGTGGAGGAGGGAACTCTGAAGCTTTCTTT.